The 14 T cell receptor beta chains listed next were all sequenced from one sample in a study of identical twins. Via MiXCR, TCRdb re-called the 5' RACE reads, giving one row per CDR3 protein. The sample yields 550,000 to 700,000 distinct CDR3 sequences, just under 10% seen once. These records were also assigned to another study, of yellow fever vaccine responses in identical twins.

The sample comprised PBMCs. All receptors derive from a woman under 30 in good health.

The CDR3 coding sequence is TGTGCCAGCAGCGTCCGGGAGTTGGGCGAGCAGTACTTC. Translation: CASSVRELGEQYF. The V call is TRBV9, the J call TRBJ2-7; TRBD2 might be the D (6 bases). The CDR3 contains 13 residues. V lost 2 bases to trimming and J lost 6 bases, with 12 bases between them. Per the germline V gene, CDR1 is SGDLS and CDR2 is YYNGEE.

The chain couples TRBV7-2 to TRBJ2-7, with TRBD1 identical over 8 bases. The J segment lost 0 bases and the V segment lost 5 bases, leaving 6 bases of the junction unmatched. Germline V gene sequence: CDR1 SGHTA, CDR2 FQGNSA. The length of the CDR3 is 15 residues. The DNA for the CDR3 is TGTGCCAGCAGCCCGTGGACAGGGAGCTCCTACGAGCAGTACTTC. Translated: CASSPWTGSSYEQYF.

This clonotype was seen more than once but under ten times. The rearrangement joins TRBV7-2 to TRBJ2-7; no clear D. V lost 3 bases and J lost 0, with 9 bases in between. Germline lookup yields CDR1 SGHTA and CDR2 FQGNSA. The CDR3 loop spans 14 amino acids. Here the CDR3 DNA reads TGTGCCAGCAGCTTCAACTCTCTCTCCTACGAGCAGTACTTC. Translated: CASSFNSLSYEQYF.

V and J are TRBV11-2 and TRBJ2-4, with 12 nucleotides matching TRBD1. Germline CDR1 reads SGHAT; CDR2 reads FQNNGV. The CDR3 sequence is 19 residues long. V lost 5 bases and J lost 1; bases outside the gene matches: 12. This chain's CDR3 is CASSPGTGGYEGAKNIQYF. The CDR3 DNA reads as TGTGCCAGCAGCCCCGGGACAGGGGGCTACGAAGGGGCCAAAAACATTCAGTACTTC.

This clonotype was counted at least ten times. This chain uses TRBV9 with TRBJ1-5; D not resolved. Trimming pared 0 bases from V and 4 bases from J, leaving 11 bases between. The CDR3 extends over 15 amino acids. Germline CDR1 SGDLS, CDR2 YYNGEE. The CDR3 region has the DNA TGTGCCAGCAGCGTAGGGGCCGGTGGGAATCAGCCCCAGCATTTT. Encoded protein: CASSVGAGGNQPQHF.

This clonotype was counted ten times or more. The chain combines TRBV5-1 with TRBJ2-7; the match to TRBD1 covers 8 bases. Germline assignment: CDR1 SGHRS and CDR2 YFSETQ. This CDR3 has 16 residues. V was clipped by 4 bases and J by 2 bases; unmatched bases: 11. The CDR3 reads CASSNPDRALAYEQYF. The CDR3 DNA reads TGCGCCAGCAGCAATCCGGACAGGGCGTTAGCCTACGAGCAGTACTTC. The whole variable domain, remainder taken from reference TRBV5-1 and TRBJ2-7, is KAGVTQTPRYLIKTRGQQVTLSCSPISGHRSVSWYQQTPGQGLQFLFEYFSETQRNKGNFPGRFSGRQFSNSRSEMNVSTLELGDSALYLCASSNPDRALAYEQYFGPGTRLTVT.

The V gene is TRBV10-3, the J gene TRBJ2-3; 7 nucleotides match TRBD2. Trimming at V came to 0 bases and at J to 9 bases, leaving 6 bases not matched to a gene. CDR3 size: 14 residues. Germline lookup yields CDR1 ENHRY and CDR2 SYGVKD. The CDR3 DNA is TGTGCCATCAGTGAGTCTGCGGGAGCAAGGACGCAGTATTTT. Its translation is CAISESAGARTQYF.

Concerning this clonotype itself: One end of the junction varies from germline; a read error may be responsible. The chain employs TRBV30 and TRBJ1-3; possible D gene TRBD1, 5 bases. The CDR3 covers 17 residues. The germline CDR1 and CDR2 sequences are GTSNPN and SVGIG (reference sequence). The CDR3 nucleotides are TGTGCCCGGAGTGGACTACAACAGGCGCGCTCTGGAAACACCATATATTTT. Its protein is CARSGLQQARSGNTIYF.

The V and J genes are TRBV10-3 and TRBJ2-1; possible D gene TRBD2, 5 bases. This CDR3 is 12 amino acids long. In germline, CDR1 is ENHRY, CDR2 SYGVKD. Trimming took 5 bases from V and 7 from J, leaving 9 bases between them. CDR3 residues: CAISRTGNEQFF. The CDR3 bases are TGTGCCATCAGTAGGACGGGAAATGAGCAGTTCTTC.

This clonotype was seen more than once but under ten times. The chain has TRBV28 and TRBJ2-1; D may match TRBD1 or TRBD2 (6 bases each). Deletions cut 7 bases from V and 8 bases from J, with 12 bases between. The germline V gene has CDR1 MDHEN and CDR2 SYDVKM. The CDR3 extends over 12 amino acids. CDR3 region: CASIGGIYEQFF. The CDR3 DNA reads as TGTGCCAGCATAGGGGGGATCTATGAGCAGTTCTTC. The entire variable domain, with the rest obtained from reference TRBV28 and TRBJ2-1, is as follows: DVKVTQSSRYLVKRTGEKVFLECVQDMDHENMFWYRQDPGLGLRLIYFSYDVKMKEKGDIPEGYSVSREKKERFSLILESASTNQTSMYLCASIGGIYEQFFGPGTRLTVL.

The rearrangement uses TRBV6-1 and TRBJ2-7; the match to TRBD2 covers 7 bases. This CDR3 has 16 amino acids. The V gene end was trimmed by 6 bases and the J gene end by 0 bases; junction bases not matched to a gene: 11. CDR1 and CDR2 from the germline V gene are MNHNS and SASEGT. CDR3 nucleotides: TGTGCCAGCAGGCTTATAAGCGGGATCCCCTCCTACGAGCAGTACTTC. This sequence encodes CASRLISGIPSYEQYF.

V gene TRBV14 combines with J gene TRBJ2-3; D is unresolved. The germline V and J ends were trimmed by 3 bases and 0 bases, with 16 bases remaining between them. The germline V gene encodes CDR1 SGHDN and CDR2 FVKESK. CDR3 size: 17 residues. CDR3 residues: CASSQFSGQRSTDTQYF. DNA of the CDR3: TGTGCCAGCAGCCAGTTCTCTGGGCAACGTAGCACAGATACGCAGTATTTT. Variable domain in full (rest from reference TRBV14 and TRBJ2-3): EAGVTQFPSHSVIEKGQTVTLRCDPISGHDNLYWYRRVMGKEIKFLLHFVKESKQDESGMPNNRFLAERTGGTYSTLKVQPAELEDSGVYFCASSQFSGQRSTDTQYFGPGTRLTVL.

This clonotype was counted only a few times. The V and J genes are TRBV11-1 and TRBJ2-1; maybe TRBD2 (6 bases). CDR1 and CDR2 (germline): SGHAT, FQDESV (reference sequence). Deletions cut 3 bases from V and 8 bases from J, with 11 bases between. The CDR3 consists of 13 residues. The CDR3 DNA reads as TGTGCCAGCAGCTTTTTGCCGGGGGATGAGCAGTTCTTC. It is translated as CASSFLPGDEQFF.

In this sample, this clonotype turned up many times. The chain uses TRBV7-6 and TRBJ2-3, with 7 nucleotides matching TRBD2. CDR1 is SGHVS, CDR2 FNYEAQ, per germline. Trimming took 1 base from V and 2 from J; bases not matched to a gene: 9. The CDR3 length is 17 residues. CDR3 sequence reads: CASSLGGASGPTDTQYF. Written as DNA, the CDR3 is TGTGCCAGCAGCTTAGGAGGCGCTAGCGGACCCACAGATACGCAGTATTTT.